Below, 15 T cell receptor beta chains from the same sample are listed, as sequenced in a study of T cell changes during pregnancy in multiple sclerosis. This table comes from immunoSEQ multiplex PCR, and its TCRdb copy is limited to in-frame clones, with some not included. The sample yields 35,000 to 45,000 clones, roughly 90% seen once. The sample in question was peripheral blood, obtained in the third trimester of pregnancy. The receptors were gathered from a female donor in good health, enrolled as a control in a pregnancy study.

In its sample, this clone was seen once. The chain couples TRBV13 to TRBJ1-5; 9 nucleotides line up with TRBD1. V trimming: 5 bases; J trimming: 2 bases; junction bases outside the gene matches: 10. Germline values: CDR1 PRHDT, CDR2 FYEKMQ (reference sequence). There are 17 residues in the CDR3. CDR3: CASSTRDRVSGNQPQHF. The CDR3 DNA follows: TGTGCCAGCAGCACCCGGGACAGGGTGTCGGGCAATCAGCCCCAGCATTTT.

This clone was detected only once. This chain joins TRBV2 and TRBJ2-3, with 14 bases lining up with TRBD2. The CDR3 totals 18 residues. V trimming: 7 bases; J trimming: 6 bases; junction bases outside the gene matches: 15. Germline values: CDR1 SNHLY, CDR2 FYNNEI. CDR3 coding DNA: TGTGCCAGCATCTACCCTAGGACTAGCGGGGGGCCGCTGGATACGCAGTATTTT. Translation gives CASIYPRTSGGPLDTQYF. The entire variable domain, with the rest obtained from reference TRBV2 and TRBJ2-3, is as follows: EPEVTQTPSHQVTQMGQEVILRCVPISNHLYFYWYRQILGQKVEFLVSFYNNEISEKSEIFDDQFSVERPDGSNFTLKIRSTKLEDSAMYFCASIYPRTSGGPLDTQYFGPGTRLTVL.

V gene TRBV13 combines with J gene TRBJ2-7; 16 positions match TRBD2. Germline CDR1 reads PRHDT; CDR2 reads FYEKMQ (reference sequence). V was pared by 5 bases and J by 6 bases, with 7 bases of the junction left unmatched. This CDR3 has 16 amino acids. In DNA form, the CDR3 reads TGTGCCAGCAGCGTCTCGGGACTAGCGGGGGGGGGCGAGCAGTACTTC. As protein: CASSVSGLAGGGEQYF.

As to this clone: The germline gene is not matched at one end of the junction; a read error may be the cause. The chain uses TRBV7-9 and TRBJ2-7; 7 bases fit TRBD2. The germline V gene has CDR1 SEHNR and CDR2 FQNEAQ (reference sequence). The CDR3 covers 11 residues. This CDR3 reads CASSLYSGEGF. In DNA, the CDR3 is TGTGCCAGCAGCTTATACAGCGGGGAGGGCTTC.

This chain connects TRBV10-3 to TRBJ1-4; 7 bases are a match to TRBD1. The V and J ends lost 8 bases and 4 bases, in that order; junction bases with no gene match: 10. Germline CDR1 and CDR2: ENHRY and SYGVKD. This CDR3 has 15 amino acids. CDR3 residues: CAIAGTAGGNEKLFF. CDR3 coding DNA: TGTGCCATCGCCGGGACAGCGGGCGGTAATGAAAAACTGTTTTTT.

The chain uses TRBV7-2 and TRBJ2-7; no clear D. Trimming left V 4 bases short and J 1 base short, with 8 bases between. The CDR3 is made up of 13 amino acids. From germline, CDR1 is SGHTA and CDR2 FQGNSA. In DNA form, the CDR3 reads TGTGCCAGCAGCTCCCCAGGATCCTACGAGCAGTACTTC. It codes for CASSSPGSYEQYF. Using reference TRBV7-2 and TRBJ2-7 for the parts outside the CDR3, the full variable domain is GAGVSQSPSNKVTEKGKDVELRCDPISGHTALYWYRQSLGQGLEFLIYFQGNSAPDKSGLPSDRFSAERTGGSVSTLTIQRTQQEDSAVYLCASSSPGSYEQYFGPGTRLTVT.

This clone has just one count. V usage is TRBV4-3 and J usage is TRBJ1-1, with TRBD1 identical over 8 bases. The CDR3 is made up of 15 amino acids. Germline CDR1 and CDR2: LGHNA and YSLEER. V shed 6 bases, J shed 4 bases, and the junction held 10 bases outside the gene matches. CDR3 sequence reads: CASRQDRAQGTEAFF. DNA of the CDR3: TGCGCCAGCAGGCAGGACAGGGCCCAGGGCACTGAAGCTTTCTTT.

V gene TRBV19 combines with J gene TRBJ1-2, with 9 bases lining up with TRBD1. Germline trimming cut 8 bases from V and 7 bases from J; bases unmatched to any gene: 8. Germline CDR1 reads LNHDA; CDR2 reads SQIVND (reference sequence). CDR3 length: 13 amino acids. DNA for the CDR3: TGTGCCAGTTCCATCACAGGGGGCCCTGGCTACACCTTC. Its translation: CASSITGGPGYTF.

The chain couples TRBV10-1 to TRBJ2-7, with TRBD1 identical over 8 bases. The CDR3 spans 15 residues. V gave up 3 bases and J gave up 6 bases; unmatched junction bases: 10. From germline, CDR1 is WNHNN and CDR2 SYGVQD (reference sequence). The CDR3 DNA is TGCGCCAGCAGTGATCCAGGGGGCAAATGGAGCGAGCAGTACTTC. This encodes CASSDPGGKWSEQYF.

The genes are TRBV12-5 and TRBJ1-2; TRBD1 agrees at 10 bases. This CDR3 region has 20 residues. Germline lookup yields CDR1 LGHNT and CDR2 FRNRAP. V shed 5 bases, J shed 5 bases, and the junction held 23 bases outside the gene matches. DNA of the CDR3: TGTGCTAGTGGTCCTTTCCCCCCGGGACAGGGGAGACTATCCCTTTATGGCTACACCTTC. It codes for CASGPFPPGQGRLSLYGYTF.

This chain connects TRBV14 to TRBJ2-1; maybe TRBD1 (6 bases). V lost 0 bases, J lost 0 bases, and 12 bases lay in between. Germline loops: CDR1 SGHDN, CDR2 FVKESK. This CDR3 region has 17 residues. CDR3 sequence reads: CASSQDPSRGSYNEQFF. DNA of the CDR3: TGTGCCAGCAGCCAAGATCCTTCCAGGGGCTCCTACAATGAGCAGTTCTTC.

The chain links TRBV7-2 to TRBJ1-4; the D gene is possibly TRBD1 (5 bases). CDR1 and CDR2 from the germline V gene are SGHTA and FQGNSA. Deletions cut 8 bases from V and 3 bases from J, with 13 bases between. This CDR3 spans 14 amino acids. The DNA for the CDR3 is TGTGCCAGCGGCATCGACAGATCTAATGAAAAACTGTTTTTT. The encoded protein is CASGIDRSNEKLFF.

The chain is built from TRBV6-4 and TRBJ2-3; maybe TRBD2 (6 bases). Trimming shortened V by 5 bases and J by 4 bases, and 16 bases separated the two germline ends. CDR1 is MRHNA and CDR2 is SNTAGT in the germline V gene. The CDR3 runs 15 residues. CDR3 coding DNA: TGTGCCAGCAGTCCGGGACTGGCGTCTCCAGATACGCAGTATTTT. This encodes CASSPGLASPDTQYF.

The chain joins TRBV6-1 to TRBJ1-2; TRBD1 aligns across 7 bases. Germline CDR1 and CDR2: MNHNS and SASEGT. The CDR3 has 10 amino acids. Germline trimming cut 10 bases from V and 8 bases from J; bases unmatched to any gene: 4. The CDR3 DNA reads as TGTGCCATTGGACAGGCGGGCTACACCTTC. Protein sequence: CAIGQAGYTF.

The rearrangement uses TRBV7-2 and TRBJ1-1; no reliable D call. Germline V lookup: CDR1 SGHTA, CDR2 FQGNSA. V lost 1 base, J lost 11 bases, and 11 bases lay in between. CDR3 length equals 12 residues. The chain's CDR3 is CASSLVRGKAFF. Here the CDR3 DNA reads TGTGCCAGCAGCTTAGTCCGGGGAAAGGCTTTCTTT.